A selection of T cell receptor beta chains follows, all from one sample in a study of control samples from healthy donors and cancer patients. The method was immunoSEQ multiplex PCR; TCRdb's version includes in-frame clones alone and lacks a portion of them. Altogether about 82,000 clones are present, about 91% being singletons, with the ten largest covering 5.5% to 7.5%. The sequenced sample was blood. These receptors were collected from a man aged 50-60 years in good health. The conserved cysteine and the conserved F or W are not part of the CDR3 here.

TRBJ2-3,TRBV7-2,ASSSRTSGADTQY
TRBJ1-4,TRBV19,ASRGDTGDEKLF
TRBJ2-5,TRBV6-4,ASSDRGGKETQY
TRBJ2-1,TRBV4-2,ASSQDEGRSYNEQF
TRBJ1-2,TRBV27,ASSSGHWGYT
TRBJ1-2,TRBV9,ASSAHSGTGSPYGYT
TRBJ1-2,TRBV6-5,ASSYGDRGQQGYT
TRBJ1-6,TRBV5-1,ASSLTDGSFNSPLH
TRBJ1-1,TRBV12-3/TRBV12-4,ASSLSSEAF
TRBJ2-1,TRBV6-5,ASSYFRLASYNEQF
TRBJ2-2,TRBV30,ASTSSYTGELF
TRBJ1-1,TRBV5-6,ASTKQGIDAF
TRBJ1-4,TRBV6-2/TRBV6-3,ASSPGRRTNEKLF
TRBJ2-4,TRBV9,ASSVAAGGTGGNIQY
TRBJ2-7,TRBV7-2,ASSTEEGLYEQY
TRBJ2-7,TRBV11-1,ASSLQRTSIGYEQY
TRBJ1-5,TRBV5-6,ASSRDNQPQH
TRBJ2-2,TRBV9,ASSVGQRNSGELF
TRBJ2-7,TRBV7-2,ASSITGFYEQY
TRBJ1-1,TRBV7-2,ASSADRQLGAF
TRBJ1-1,TRBV3-1/TRBV3-2,ASRAMNTEAF
TRBJ1-2,TRBV4-3,ASSSDSPDYGYT
TRBJ2-3,TRBV6-2/TRBV6-3,ASSQLAGEIPTQY
TRBJ2-2,TRBV7-2,ASSSFSSEDGELF
TRBJ2-5,TRBV7-3,ASSLQGAAVQETQY
TRBJ1-5,TRBV2,ASKTGGDVGNQPQH
TRBJ2-5,TRBV6-2/TRBV6-3,ASSYSTGGGPWSETQY
TRBJ1-1,TRBV30,AWRAWGKDTEAF
TRBJ1-3,TRBV6-5,ASSYSGTGSDTIY
TRBJ1-3,TRBV6-5,ASSYTSGNTIY
TRBJ2-7,TRBV29-1,SVGGQRTYEQY
TRBJ1-3,TRBV9,ASSASGVTGNTIY
TRBJ1-5,TRBV5-1,AKKQVPQPQH
TRBJ2-7,TRBV3-1/TRBV3-2,ASSSSGGFYEQY
TRBJ2-1,TRBV7-7,ASSLNSGGTSSYNEQF
TRBJ1-3,TRBV6-5,ASGPLRGAGNTIY
TRBJ2-2,TRBV2,ASGLAGGNTGELF
TRBJ1-3,TRBV9,ASSGGQDLGNTIY
TRBJ2-5,TRBV7-2,ASSLAFGTGYEETQY
TRBJ2-1,TRBV19,ASSIYQGLGNEQF
TRBJ2-1,TRBV27,ASSFLAGYLNEQF
TRBJ2-1,TRBV2,ASKERGLSYNEQF
TRBJ2-7,TRBV7-9,ASSGTGTYEQY
TRBJ2-7,TRBV2,ASSSERGRAYEQY
TRBJ1-5,TRBV7-8,ASVLGPYSNQPQH
TRBJ2-1,TRBV3-1/TRBV3-2,ASSQESLSTSSYNEQF